This TCR beta chain was sequenced in a study of patients and donors after allogeneic stem cell transplantation. The length of the CDR3 is 16 residues. Trimming stripped 3 bases from V and 0 bases from J, with 12 bases between. The germline gives CDR1 KGHSH, CDR2 LQKENI. TCRdb reprocessed the RT-PCR reads with MiXCR, giving one entry per CDR3 protein. The sample contains over 400,000 distinct CDR3 sequences, around 15% of which appear only once. This TCR was recovered from a human donor who was either an allogeneic HSCT recipient or a stem cell or donor lymphocyte infusion donor (not recorded which). It is not recorded whose cells these are; they may come from a transplant donor. This chain uses TRBV18 with TRBJ1-3; the D gene is possibly TRBD1 (5 bases). The source material was blood, either unsorted or a sorted T cell fraction (not recorded which). As DNA, the CDR3 is TGTGCCAGCTCACCCCAAGCAGGGAGCTCTGGAAACACCATATATTTT. Translating gives CASSPQAGSSGNTIYF.